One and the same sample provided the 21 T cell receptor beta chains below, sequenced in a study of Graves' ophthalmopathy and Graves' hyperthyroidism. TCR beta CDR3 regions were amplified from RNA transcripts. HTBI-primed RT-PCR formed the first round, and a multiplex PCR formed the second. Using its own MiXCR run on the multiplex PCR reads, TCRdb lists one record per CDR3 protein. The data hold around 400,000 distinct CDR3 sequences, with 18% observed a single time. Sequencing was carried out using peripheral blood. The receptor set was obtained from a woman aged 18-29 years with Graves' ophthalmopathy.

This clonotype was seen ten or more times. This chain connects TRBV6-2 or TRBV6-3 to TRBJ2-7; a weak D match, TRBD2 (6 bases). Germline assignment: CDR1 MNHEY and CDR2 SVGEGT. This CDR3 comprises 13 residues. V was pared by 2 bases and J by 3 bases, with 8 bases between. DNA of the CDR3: TGTGCCAGCAGTTACGGGACTCGCTACGAGCAGTACTTC. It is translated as CASSYGTRYEQYF.

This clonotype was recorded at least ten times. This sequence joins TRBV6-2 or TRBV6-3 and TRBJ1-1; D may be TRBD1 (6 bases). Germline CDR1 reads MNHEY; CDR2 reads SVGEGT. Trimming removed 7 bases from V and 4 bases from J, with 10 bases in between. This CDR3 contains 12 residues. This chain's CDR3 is CASKGRGTEAFF. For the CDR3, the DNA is TGTGCCAGCAAGGGCAGGGGCACTGAAGCTTTCTTT.

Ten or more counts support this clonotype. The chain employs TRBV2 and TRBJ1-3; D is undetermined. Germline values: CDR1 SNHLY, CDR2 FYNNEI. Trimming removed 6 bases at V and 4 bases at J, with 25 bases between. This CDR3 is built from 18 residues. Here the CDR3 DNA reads TGTGCCAGCAGGAGAGGGTGGAGGGCAGAACTTAAGGGAAACACCATATATTTT. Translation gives CASRRGWRAELKGNTIYF. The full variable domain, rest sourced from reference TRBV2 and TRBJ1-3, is EPEVTQTPSHQVTQMGQEVILRCVPISNHLYFYWYRQILGQKVEFLVSFYNNEISEKSEIFDDQFSVERPDGSNFTLKIRSTKLEDSAMYFCASRRGWRAELKGNTIYFGEGSWLTVV.

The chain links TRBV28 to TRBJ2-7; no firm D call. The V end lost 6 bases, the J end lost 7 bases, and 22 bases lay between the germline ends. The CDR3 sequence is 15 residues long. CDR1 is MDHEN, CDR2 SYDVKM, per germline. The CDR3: CASSLVRTRGWEQYF. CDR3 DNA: TGTGCCAGCAGCTTAGTCCGGACGCGAGGTTGGGAGCAGTACTTC.

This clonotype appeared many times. The CDR3 region has the DNA TGTGCCATCAGTACTTCTAGCGGGAGGGCTAACGAGCAGTACTTC. It yields the protein CAISTSSGRANEQYF. The chain employs TRBV10-3 and TRBJ2-7, with 12 positions matching TRBD2. The CDR3 sequence is 15 residues long. The V and J ends lost 5 bases and 5 bases, in that order; junction bases with no gene match: 7. CDR1 ENHRY and CDR2 SYGVKD come from the germline V gene.

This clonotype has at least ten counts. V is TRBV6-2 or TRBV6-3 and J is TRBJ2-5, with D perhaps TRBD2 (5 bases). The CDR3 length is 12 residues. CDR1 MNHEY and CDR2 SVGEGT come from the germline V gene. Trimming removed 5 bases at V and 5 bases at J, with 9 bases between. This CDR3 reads CASSPEGETQYF. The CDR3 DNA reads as TGTGCCAGCAGTCCCGAGGGTGAGACCCAGTACTTC.

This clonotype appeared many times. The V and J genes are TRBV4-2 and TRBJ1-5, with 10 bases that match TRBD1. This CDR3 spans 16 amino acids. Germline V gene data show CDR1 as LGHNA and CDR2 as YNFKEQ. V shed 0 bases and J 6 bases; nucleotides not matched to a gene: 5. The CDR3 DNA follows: TGTGCCAGCAGCCAAGAGGGGAGACAGGGGGCTCAGCCCCAGCATTTT. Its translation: CASSQEGRQGAQPQHF.

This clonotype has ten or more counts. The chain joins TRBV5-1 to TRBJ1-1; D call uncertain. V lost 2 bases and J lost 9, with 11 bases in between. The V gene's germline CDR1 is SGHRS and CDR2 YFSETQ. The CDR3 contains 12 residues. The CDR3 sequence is CASSFNRHQAFF. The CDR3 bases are TGCGCCAGCAGCTTCAATCGGCACCAAGCTTTCTTT.

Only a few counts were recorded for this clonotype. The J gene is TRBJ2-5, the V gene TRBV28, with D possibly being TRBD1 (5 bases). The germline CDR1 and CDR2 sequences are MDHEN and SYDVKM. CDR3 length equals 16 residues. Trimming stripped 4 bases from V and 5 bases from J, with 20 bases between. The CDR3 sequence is CASSSPSLQDGETQYF. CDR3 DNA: TGTGCCAGCAGTTCTCCCTCCTTACAGGACGGGGAGACCCAGTACTTC. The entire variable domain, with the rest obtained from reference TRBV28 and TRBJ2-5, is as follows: DVKVTQSSRYLVKRTGEKVFLECVQDMDHENMFWYRQDPGLGLRLIYFSYDVKMKEKGDIPEGYSVSREKKERFSLILESASTNQTSMYLCASSSPSLQDGETQYFGPGTRLLVL.

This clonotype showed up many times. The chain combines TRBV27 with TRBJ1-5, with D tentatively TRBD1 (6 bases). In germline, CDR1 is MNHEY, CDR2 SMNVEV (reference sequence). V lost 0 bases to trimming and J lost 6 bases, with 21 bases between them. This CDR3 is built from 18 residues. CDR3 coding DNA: TGTGCCAGCAGTTTATCGGTTAGGGGGAGCCTTGTCGGTCAGCCCCAGCATTTT. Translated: CASSLSVRGSLVGQPQHF.

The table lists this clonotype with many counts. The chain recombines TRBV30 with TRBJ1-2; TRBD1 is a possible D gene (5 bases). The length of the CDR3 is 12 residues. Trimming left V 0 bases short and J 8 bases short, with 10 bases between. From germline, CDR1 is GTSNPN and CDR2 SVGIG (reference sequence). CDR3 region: CAWSVRGDGYTF. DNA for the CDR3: TGTGCCTGGAGTGTACGAGGGGACGGCTACACCTTC.

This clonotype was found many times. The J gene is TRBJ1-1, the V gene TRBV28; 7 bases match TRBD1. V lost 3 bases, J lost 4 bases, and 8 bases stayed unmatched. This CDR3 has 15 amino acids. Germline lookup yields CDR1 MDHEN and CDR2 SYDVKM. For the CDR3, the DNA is TGTGCCAGCAGTTTGACGCGACAGGGCGGCACTGAAGCTTTCTTT. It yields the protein CASSLTRQGGTEAFF.

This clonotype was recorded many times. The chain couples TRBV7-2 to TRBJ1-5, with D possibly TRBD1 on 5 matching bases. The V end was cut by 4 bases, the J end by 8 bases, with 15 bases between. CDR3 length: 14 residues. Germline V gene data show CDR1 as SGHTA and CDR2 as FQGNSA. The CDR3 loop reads CASSSGGGFEPQHF. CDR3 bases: TGTGCCAGCAGCTCCGGGGGAGGGTTTGAGCCCCAGCATTTT.

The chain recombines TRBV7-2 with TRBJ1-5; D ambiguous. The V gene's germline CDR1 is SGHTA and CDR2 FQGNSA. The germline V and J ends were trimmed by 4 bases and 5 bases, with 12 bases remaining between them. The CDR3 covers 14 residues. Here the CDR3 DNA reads TGTGCCAGCAGCTCAATTCTTAGAGATCAGCCCCAGCATTTT. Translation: CASSSILRDQPQHF.

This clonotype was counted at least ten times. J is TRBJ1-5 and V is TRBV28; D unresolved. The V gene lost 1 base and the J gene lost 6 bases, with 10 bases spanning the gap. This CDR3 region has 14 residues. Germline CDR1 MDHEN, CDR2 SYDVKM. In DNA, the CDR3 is TGTGCCAGCAGTTTATCCCGGGTTGTTCAGCCCCAGCATTTT. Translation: CASSLSRVVQPQHF.

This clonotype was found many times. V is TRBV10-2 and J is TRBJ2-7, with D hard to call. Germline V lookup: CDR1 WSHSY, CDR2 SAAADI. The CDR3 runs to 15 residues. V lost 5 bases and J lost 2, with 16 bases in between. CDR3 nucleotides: TGCGCCAGCAGTCCCTCGCGGCTCGGTCCCTACGAGCAGTACTTC. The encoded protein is CASSPSRLGPYEQYF.

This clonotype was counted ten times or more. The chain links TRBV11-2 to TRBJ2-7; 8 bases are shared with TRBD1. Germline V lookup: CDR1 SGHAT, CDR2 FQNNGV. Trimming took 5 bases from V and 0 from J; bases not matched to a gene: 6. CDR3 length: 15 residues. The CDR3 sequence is CASSTYRGSSYEQYF. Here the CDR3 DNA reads TGTGCCAGCAGCACCTACAGGGGGAGCTCCTACGAGCAGTACTTC. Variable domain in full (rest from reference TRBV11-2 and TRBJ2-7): EAGVAQSPRYKIIEKRQSVAFWCNPISGHATLYWYQQILGQGPKLLIQFQNNGVVDDSQLPKDRFSAERLKGVDSTLKIQPAKLEDSAVYLCASSTYRGSSYEQYFGPGTRLTVT.

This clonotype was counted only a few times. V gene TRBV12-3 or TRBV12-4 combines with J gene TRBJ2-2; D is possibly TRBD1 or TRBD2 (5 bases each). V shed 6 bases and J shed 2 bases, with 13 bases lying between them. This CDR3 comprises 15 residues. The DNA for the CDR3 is TGTGCCAGCAGACGAGGGGACCTCAACACCGGGGAGCTGTTTTTT. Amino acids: CASRRGDLNTGELFF.

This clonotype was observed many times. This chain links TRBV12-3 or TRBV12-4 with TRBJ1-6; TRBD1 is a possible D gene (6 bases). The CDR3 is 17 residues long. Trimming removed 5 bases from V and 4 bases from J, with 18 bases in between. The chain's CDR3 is CASSPGTRRGYNSPLHF. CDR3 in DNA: TGTGCCAGCAGTCCGGGGACGCGGAGGGGGTATAATTCACCCCTCCACTTT.

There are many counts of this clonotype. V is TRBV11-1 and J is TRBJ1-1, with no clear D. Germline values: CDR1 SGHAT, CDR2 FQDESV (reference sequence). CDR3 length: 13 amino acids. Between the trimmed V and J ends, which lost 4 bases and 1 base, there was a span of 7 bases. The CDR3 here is CASSSNPNTEAFF. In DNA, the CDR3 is TGTGCCAGCAGCTCGAACCCGAACACTGAAGCTTTCTTT. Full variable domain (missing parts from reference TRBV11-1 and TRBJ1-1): EAEVAQSPRYKITEKSQAVAFWCDPISGHATLYWYRQILGQGPELLVQFQDESVVDDSQLPKDRFSAERLKGVDSTLKIQPAELGDSAMYLCASSSNPNTEAFFGQGTRLTVV.

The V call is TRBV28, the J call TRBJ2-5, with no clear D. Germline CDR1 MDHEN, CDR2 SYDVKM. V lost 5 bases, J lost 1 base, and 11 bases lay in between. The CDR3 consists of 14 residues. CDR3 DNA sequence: TGTGCCAGCAGTCCCGCCTACTTCCAAGAGACCCAGTACTTC. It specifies CASSPAYFQETQYF.